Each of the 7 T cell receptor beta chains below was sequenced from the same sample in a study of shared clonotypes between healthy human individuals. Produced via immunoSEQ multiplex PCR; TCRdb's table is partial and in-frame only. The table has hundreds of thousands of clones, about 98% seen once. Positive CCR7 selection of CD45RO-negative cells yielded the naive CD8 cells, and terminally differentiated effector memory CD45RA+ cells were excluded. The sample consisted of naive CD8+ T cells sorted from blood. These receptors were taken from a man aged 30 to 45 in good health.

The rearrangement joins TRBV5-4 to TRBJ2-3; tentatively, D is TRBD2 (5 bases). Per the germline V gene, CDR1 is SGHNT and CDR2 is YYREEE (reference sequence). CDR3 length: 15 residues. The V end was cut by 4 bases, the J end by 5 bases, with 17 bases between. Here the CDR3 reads CASSRTGIGQDTQYF. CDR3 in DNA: TGTGCCAGCAGCCGGACCGGGATCGGGCAAGATACGCAGTATTTT. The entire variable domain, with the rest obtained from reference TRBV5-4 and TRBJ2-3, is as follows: ETGVTQSPTHLIKTRGQQVTLRCSSQSGHNTVSWYQQALGQGPQFIFQYYREEENGRGNFPPRFSGLQFPNYSSELNVNALELDDSALYLCASSRTGIGQDTQYFGPGTRLTVL.

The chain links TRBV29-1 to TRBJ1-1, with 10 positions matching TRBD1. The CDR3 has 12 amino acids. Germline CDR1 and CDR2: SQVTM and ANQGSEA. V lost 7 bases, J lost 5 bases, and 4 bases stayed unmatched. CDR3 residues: CSAMGQGTEAFF. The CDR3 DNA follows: TGCAGCGCTATGGGACAGGGGACTGAAGCTTTCTTT.

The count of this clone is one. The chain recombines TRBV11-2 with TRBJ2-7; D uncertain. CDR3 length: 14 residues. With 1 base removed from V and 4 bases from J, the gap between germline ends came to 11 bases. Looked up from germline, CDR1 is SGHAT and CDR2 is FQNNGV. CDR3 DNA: TGTGCCAGCAGCTTAGGTGACTCGATATACGAGCAGTACTTC. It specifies CASSLGDSIYEQYF.

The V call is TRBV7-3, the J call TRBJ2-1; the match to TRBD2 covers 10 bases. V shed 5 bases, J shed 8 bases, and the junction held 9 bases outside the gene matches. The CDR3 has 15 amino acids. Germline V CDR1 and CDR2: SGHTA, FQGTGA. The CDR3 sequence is CASSPSGTSAHEQFF. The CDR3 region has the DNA TGTGCCAGCAGCCCGTCCGGGACTAGCGCCCATGAGCAGTTCTTC.

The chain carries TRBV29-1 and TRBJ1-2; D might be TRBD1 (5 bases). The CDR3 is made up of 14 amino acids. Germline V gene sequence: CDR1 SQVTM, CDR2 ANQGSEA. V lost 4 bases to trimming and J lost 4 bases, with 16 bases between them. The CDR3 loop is CSVVPRDRRYGYTF. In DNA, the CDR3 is TGCAGCGTTGTCCCTCGGGACCGTCGCTATGGCTACACCTTC.

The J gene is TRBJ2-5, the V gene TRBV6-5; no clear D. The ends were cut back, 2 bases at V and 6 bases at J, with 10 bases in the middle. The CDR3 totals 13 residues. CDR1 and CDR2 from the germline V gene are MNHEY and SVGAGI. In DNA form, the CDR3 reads TGTGCCAGCAGTTACGGTGTTTCTAAGACCCAGTACTTC. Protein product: CASSYGVSKTQYF.

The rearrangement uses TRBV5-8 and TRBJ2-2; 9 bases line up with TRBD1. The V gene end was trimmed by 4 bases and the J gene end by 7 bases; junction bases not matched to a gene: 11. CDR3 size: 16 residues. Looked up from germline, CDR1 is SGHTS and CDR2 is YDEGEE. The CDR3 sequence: CASSVLWDRAVGELFF. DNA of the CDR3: TGTGCCAGCAGCGTGCTTTGGGACAGGGCGGTCGGGGAGCTGTTTTTT. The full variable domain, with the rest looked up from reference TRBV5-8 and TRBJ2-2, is EAGVTQSPTHLIKTRGQQATLRCSPISGHTSVYWYQQALGLGLQFLLWYDEGEERNRGNFPPRFSGRQFPNYSSELNVNALELEDSALYLCASSVLWDRAVGELFFGEGSRLTVL.